The T cell receptor beta chain described here comes from a study of human T cells and chemical hapten exposure (dated by TCRdb to the early 2020s). Regarding the research as a whole: For sensitization, 2% DPC in acetone was applied to a 2 cm by 2 cm area of upper inner arm skin. Throughout the study period of about 22 weeks, patients also received therapeutic DPC doses to the scalp every week. Patch testing was done on the upper back using Finn chambers containing 0.01% DPC, and results were scored after 6 days according to International Contact Dermatitis Research Group standards. The patient cohort, mostly female, included alopecia areata with under or over 50% scalp involvement, alopecia totalis and alopecia universalis. Libraries were pooled for sequencing, and variation in per-sample TCR yields was attributed mainly to small differences in library volumes within the pool. The study tracked peripheral blood TCR repertoire changes in vivo during primary and secondary sensitization to the hapten diphenylcyclopropenone (DPC) in alopecia patients. Patient blood was sampled pre-sensitization (week 0) and at 2, 6 and about 24 weeks after DPC sensitization. Blood for TCR sequencing was provided by twenty-nine alopecia patients at one to four time points (pre-sensitization, 2, 6 and 24 weeks). The research as a whole found: DPC sensitization did not change the number of TCRs with a frequency above 1 in 1000, and there was no evidence of changes in global repertoire structure. A positive correlation was found between the number of PT1 expanded TCRs and patch test score, with significance reached at thresholds 8, 16 and 32 but not 4. After repeated subsampling, changes were observed in the strength of the expansion versus patch-test correlation and in the threshold at which the correlation became significant. Significantly more large CDR3 similarity clusters were formed by expanded TCRs than by pre-sensitization or healthy control sets, consistent with antigen-driven responses. All patients had alopecia, a presumed autoimmune disease, so their immune response might differ from that of healthy individuals.

The library was made by RACE. Instrument used: NextSeq 500. During library preparation, unique molecular identifiers were attached to individual cDNA molecules so that TCRs could be counted in a quantitative, reproducible way. From each blood RNA sample, both TCR alpha and TCR beta chains were sequenced. On the authors' methods: Samples had a median of around 92,000 TCRs, with a range from roughly 23,224 to 700,000. V, J and CDR3 annotation of the TCR reads was carried out using the Decombinator software suite. Every sample was subsampled to the same number of TCRs (28,000) for the PS versus PT1 abundance plots. Expanded TCRs were defined as absent before sensitization and observed at least eight times at the 2-week time point. TCRdb reworked the public reads: Q25 trimming with fastp, MiXCR clone assembly, productive beta chains retained. Rows matching on CDR3 protein sequence are summarized as one entry with the most common DNA and genes. The V and J calls and clone size are TCRdb's, not the authors'. This sample is represented by roughly 84,000 distinct CDR3 sequences; around 9.3% of them were singletons. The ten largest clones represent less than 5% of the sample.

The germline V gene encodes CDR1 MNHNS and CDR2 SASEGT. The CDR3 goes from the cysteine to the phenylalanine over 14 residues. Just the 42-base CDR3 DNA is kept, in frame starting at base 1. The junction shows trimming of 5 bases on V and 5 bases on J, and the gene matches do not reach 7 bases of it. This clonotype was counted only a few times. Its antigen remains unidentified. No base quality information exists; no much larger clone differs at one position. In the paper's terms, the time point label means: patch test 2, 6 weeks after DPC sensitization. Interpreted using the paper, the treatment or condition label stands for: therapeutic diphenylcyclopropenone sensitization with weekly scalp DPC. At each patch-test visit, blood was drawn before the patch test was applied. To be eligible, patients had to be aged 18 to 70, diagnosed with alopecia and judged suitable for DPC therapy, while pregnant patients were excluded. Total RNA was isolated from unfractionated whole blood collected in Tempus Blood RNA tubes.

The receptor was isolated from a woman in her forties or fifties with alopecia areata. Some clones in this sample may be carry-over from other donors' samples. This receptor chain uses TRBV6-1 and TRBJ1-2; a stretch of 8 junction bases matches TRBD1. The sequenced sample was whole blood, obtained in connection with sensitization to the hapten diphenylcyclopropenone (DPC). The CDR3 is CASSTRTGSYGYTF. Read as DNA, the sequence is TGTGCCAGCAGTACTAGGACAGGGTCTTATGGCTACACCTTC.